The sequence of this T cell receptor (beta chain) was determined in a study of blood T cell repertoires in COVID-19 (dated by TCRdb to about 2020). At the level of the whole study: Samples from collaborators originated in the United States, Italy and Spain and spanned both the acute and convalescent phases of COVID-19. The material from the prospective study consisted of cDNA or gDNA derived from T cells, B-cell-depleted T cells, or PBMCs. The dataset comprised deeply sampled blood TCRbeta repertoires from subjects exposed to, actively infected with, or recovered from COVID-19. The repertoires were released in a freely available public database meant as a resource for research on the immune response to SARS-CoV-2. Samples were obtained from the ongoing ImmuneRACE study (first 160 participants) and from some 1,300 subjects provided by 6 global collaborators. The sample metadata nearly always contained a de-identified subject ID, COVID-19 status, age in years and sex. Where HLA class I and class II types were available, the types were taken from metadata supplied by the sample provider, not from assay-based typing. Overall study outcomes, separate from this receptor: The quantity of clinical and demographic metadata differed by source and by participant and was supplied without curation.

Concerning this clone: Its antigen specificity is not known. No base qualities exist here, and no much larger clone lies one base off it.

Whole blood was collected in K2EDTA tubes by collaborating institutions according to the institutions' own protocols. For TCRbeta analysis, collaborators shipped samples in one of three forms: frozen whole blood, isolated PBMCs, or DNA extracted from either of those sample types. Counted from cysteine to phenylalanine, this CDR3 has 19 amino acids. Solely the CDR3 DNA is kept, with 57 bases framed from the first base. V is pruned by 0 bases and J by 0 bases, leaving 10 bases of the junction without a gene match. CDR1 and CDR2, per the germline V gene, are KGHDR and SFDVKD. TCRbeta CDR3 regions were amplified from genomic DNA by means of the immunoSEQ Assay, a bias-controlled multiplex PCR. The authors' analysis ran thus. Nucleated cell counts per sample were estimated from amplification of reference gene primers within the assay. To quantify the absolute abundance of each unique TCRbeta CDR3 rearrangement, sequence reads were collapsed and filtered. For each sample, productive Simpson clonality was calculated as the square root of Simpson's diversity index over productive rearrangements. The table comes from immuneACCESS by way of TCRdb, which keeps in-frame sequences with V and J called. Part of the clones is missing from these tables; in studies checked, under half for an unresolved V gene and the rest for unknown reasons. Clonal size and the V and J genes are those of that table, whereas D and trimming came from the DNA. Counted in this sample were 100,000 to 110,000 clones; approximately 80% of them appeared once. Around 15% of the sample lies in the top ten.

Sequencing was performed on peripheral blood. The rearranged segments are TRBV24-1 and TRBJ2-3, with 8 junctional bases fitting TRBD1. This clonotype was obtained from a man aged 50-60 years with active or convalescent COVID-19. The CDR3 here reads CATSDLTPRTGTSTDTQYF. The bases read TGTGCCACCAGTGATTTGACCCCTCGGACAGGGACTAGCACAGATACGCAGTATTTT.